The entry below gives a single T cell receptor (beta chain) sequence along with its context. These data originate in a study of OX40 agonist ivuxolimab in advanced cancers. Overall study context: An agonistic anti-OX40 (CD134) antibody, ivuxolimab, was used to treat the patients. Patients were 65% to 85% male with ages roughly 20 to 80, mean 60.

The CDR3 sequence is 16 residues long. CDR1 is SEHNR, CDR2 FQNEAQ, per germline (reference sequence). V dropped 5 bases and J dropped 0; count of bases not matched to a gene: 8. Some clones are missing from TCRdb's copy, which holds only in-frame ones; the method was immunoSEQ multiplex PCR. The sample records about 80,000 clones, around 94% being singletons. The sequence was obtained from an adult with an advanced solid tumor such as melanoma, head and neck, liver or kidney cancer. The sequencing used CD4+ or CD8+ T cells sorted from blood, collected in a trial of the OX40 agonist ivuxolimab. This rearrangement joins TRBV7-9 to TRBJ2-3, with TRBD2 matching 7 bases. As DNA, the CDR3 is TGTGCCAGCAGCCCCCCCAATAGCGGGAGCACAGATACGCAGTATTTT. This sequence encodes CASSPPNSGSTDTQYF.